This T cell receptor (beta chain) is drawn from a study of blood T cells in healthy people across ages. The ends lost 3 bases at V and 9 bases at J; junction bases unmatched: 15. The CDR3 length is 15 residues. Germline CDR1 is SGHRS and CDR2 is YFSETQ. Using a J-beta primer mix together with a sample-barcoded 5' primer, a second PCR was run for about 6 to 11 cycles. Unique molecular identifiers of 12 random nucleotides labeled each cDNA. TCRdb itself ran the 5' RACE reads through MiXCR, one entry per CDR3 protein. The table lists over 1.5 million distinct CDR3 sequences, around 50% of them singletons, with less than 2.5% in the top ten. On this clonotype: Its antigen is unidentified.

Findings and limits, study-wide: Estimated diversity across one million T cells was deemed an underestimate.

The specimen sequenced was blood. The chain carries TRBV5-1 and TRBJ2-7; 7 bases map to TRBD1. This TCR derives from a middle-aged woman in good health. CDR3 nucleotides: TGCGCCAGCAGCTCTTACCCCGGACAGGAAAACGGGCAGTACTTC. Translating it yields CASSSYPGQENGQYF. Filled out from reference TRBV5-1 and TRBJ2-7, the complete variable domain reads KAGVTQTPRYLIKTRGQQVTLSCSPISGHRSVSWYQQTPGQGLQFLFEYFSETQRNKGNFPGRFSGRQFSNSRSEMNVSTLELGDSALYLCASSSYPGQENGQYFGPGTRLTVT.